This TCR beta chain is from a study of cytomegalovirus exposure and HLA in healthy donors. Broader study findings: Three CMV-associated chains were confirmed in vitro to be specific for CMV antigens. As was reported, the classifier diagnosed cytomegalovirus status with high specificity and sensitivity.

As concerns this clone: Its antigen remains unidentified.

Per germline, CDR1 SGHNT and CDR2 YYREEE (reference sequence). V dropped 4 bases and J dropped 0; count of bases not matched to a gene: 7. The CDR3 runs 17 residues. Some clones are missing from TCRdb's copy, which holds only in-frame ones; the method was immunoSEQ multiplex PCR. Found here are 100,000 to 150,000 clones, 89% of them singletons; the top ten hold 2% to 2.5%. The chain links TRBV5-4 to TRBJ2-3; 11 bases fit TRBD2. The sample comprised PBMCs. The TCR originated in a woman in her late teens or twenties in good health and CMV-seronegative. This CDR3 is CASSIGTSGQSTDTQYF. DNA for the CDR3: TGTGCCAGCAGCATTGGGACTAGCGGACAGAGCACAGATACGCAGTATTTT. Full variable domain (outside the CDR3, taken from reference TRBV5-4 and TRBJ2-3): ETGVTQSPTHLIKTRGQQVTLRCSSQSGHNTVSWYQQALGQGPQFIFQYYREEENGRGNFPPRFSGLQFPNYSSELNVNALELDDSALYLCASSIGTSGQSTDTQYFGPGTRLTVL.